The source of this T cell receptor beta chain is a study of cytomegalovirus exposure and HLA in healthy donors. Comments on this clone: What it recognizes is unknown. No DNA is shown, since the ends of the CDR3 on it are uncertain; the CDR3 is the one TCRdb lists.

Primers included in the PCR were 60 Vbeta and 13 Jbeta primers. Sequencing used immunoSEQ multiplex PCR; TCRdb keeps in-frame clones, though not all of them. The data show around 150,000 clones, 65% to 90% seen once. Overall study findings and caveats: An analysis that was carried out later associated 16,951 TCR beta sequences with HLA alleles at 0.05 false discovery rate. In a later analysis, several top co-occurrence clusters appeared linked to parvovirus B19, influenza, CMV and Epstein-Barr virus.

Counting both end residues, the CDR3 totals 21 amino acids. The V gene is TRBV21-1, the J gene TRBJ2-3; the D call TRBD1 from the table was never checked on the DNA. TRBV21-1 is listed as a pseudogene. This clonotype originated in a man aged 45-65 years in good health and CMV-seropositive. The sequencing input was PBMCs. The chain's CDR3 is CASSKGFGQGIGGAPVDTQYF.